This T cell receptor (beta chain) was sequenced for a study of cytomegalovirus exposure and HLA in healthy donors. Trimming stripped 1 base from V and 3 bases from J, with 5 bases between. This CDR3 spans 12 amino acids. Regarding this clone: Antigen: not known.

The assay was immunoSEQ multiplex PCR, and TCRdb's table has in-frame clones only and misses some. This repertoire shows 130,000 to 150,000 clones, roughly nine tenths found once; its top ten account for roughly 9.3%. Overall study results and limits: Cytomegalovirus association was listed for around 170 TCR beta chains. In the 130 or so validation repertoires, 94% of cluster scores exceeded 0, per a later analysis.

V usage is TRBV5-3 and J usage is TRBJ2-7; D unresolved. TRBV5-3 is classed as an ORF, of uncertain function. This clonotype was sampled from a woman aged 18 to 35 in good health and CMV-seropositive. The source material was PBMCs. The CDR3 loop reads CARSLQCYEQYF. CDR3 sequence (DNA): TGTGCCAGAAGCTTGCAGTGCTACGAGCAGTACTTC.